This T cell receptor beta chain was observed in a study of T cell repertoires in cytomegalovirus infection. Study-level points and caveats: There were HLA-C-restricted CMV-specific TCR beta clonotypes dominating the ex vivo response.

TCRdb reprocessed the reads via MiXCR and lists one record per CDR3 protein. The sample includes approximately 600,000 distinct CDR3 sequences, roughly 42% of them seen just once. Note on this clonotype: Its antigen is currently unknown.

This TCR was sampled from a human donor in good health (CMV status not recorded). Some clones in this sample may be carry-over from other donors' samples. The material sequenced was cultured PBMCs, taken from culture after CMV antigen stimulation.

CDR3 residues: CASSFQGAGGTSGSPLHF. DNA of the CDR3: TGTGCCAGCAGCTTCCAGGGGGCGGGTGGGACGTCGGGGTCACCCCTCCACTTT. V is TRBV7-2 and J is TRBJ1-6, with 8 bases aligning to TRBD1. Trimming at V came to 3 bases and at J to 10 bases, leaving 17 bases not matched to a gene. Germline lookup yields CDR1 SGHTA and CDR2 FQGNSA. The length of the CDR3 is 18 residues.